This T cell receptor (beta chain) derives from a study of blood T cell repertoires in COVID-19. The trim removed 4 bases at V and 11 bases at J, leaving 4 bases unmatched. The CDR3 consists of 12 residues. Germline V gene lookup returns CDR1 KGHDR and CDR2 SFDVKD. Assay used: immunoSEQ multiplex PCR; TCRdb lists only in-frame clones, some missing. Seen here are a few hundred thousand clones, about nine tenths observed once, and the top ten hold around 2.2%. The V and J genes are TRBV24-1 and TRBJ1-5; TRBD1 matches 7 bases. The receptor was isolated from a man in his thirties or forties who had recovered from COVID-19. The sequencing input was peripheral blood. CDR3 sequence (DNA): TGTGCCACCAGTGACTTGACAGGGACCCAGCATTTT. Translated: CATSDLTGTQHF.